This TCR beta chain is drawn from a study of control samples from healthy donors and cancer patients. Sequencing was performed with immunoSEQ multiplex PCR; in TCRdb, only in-frame clones are kept and a portion is missing. The sample comprises 46,000 or so clones, over 85% of which are singletons, and 0.8% rests with the top ten. V was cut by 2 bases and J by 0 bases, with 4 bases left in between. The CDR3 covers 14 residues. Germline-derived CDR1 and CDR2 are SEHNR and FQNEAQ (reference sequence). The sample holds a few counts of this clone. The receptor comes from a man aged 25 to 40 with colorectal cancer. Specimen: PBMCs. V usage is TRBV7-9 and J usage is TRBJ1-4; D gene unclear. The CDR3 DNA reads TGTGCCAGCAGCTTAACAGCAACTAATGAAAAACTGTTTTTT. It translates to CASSLTATNEKLFF.